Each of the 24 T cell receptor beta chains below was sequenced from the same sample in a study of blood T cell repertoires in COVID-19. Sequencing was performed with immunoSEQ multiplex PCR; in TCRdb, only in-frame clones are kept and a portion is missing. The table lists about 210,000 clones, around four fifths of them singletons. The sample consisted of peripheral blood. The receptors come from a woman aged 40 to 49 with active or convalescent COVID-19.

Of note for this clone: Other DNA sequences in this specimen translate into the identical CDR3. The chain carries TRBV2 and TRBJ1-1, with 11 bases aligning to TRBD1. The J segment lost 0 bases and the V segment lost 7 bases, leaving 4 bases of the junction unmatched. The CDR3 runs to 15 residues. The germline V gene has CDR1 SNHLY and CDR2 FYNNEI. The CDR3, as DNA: TGTGCCAGCACCGGGACAGGGGGTATGAACACTGAAGCTTTCTTT. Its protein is CASTGTGGMNTEAFF. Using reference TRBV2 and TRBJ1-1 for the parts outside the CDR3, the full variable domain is EPEVTQTPSHQVTQMGQEVILRCVPISNHLYFYWYRQILGQKVEFLVSFYNNEISEKSEIFDDQFSVERPDGSNFTLKIRSTKLEDSAMYFCASTGTGGMNTEAFFGQGTRLTVV.

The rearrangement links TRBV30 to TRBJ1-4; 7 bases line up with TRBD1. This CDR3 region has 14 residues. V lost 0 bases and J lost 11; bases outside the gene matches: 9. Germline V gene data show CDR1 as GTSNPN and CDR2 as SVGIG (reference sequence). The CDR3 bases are TGTGCCTGGAGTGTTTCGGCAGGGGGTGAGAAACTGTTTTTT. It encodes CAWSVSAGGEKLFF.

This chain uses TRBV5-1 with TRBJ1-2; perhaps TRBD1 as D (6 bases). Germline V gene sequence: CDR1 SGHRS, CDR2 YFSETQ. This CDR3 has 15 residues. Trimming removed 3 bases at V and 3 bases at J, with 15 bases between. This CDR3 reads CASSYSGVSDYGYTF. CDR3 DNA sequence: TGCGCCAGCAGCTATTCAGGGGTTTCCGACTATGGCTACACCTTC.

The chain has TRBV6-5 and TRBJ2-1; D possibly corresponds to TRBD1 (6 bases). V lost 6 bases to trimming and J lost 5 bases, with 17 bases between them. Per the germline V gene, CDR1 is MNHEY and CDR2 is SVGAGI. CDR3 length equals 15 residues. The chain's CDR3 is CASRLTAGVHNEQFF. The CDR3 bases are TGTGCCAGCAGACTTACCGCAGGGGTTCACAATGAGCAGTTCTTC.

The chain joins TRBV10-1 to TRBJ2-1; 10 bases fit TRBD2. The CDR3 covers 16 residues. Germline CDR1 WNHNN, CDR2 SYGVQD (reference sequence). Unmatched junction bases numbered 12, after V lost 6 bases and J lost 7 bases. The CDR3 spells CASSNLRLAGYNEQFF. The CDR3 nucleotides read TGCGCCAGCAGCAACCTACGACTAGCGGGTTATAATGAGCAGTTCTTC.

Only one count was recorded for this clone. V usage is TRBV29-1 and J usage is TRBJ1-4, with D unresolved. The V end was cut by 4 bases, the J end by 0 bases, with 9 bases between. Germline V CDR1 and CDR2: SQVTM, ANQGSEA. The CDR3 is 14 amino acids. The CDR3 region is CSVANFATNEKLFF. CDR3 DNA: TGCAGCGTTGCCAACTTTGCAACTAATGAAAAACTGTTTTTT.

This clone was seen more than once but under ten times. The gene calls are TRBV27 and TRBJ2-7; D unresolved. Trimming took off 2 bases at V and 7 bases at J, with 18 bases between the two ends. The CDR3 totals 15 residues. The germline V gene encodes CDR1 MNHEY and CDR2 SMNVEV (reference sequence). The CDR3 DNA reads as TGTGCCAGCAGTTTAAGGCCTACTGTCGTGAGGGAGCAGTACTTC. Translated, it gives CASSLRPTVVREQYF.

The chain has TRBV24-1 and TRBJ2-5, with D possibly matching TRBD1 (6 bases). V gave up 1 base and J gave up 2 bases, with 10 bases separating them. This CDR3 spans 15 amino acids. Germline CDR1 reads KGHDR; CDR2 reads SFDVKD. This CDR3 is CATSDFTGTQETQYF. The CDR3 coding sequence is TGTGCCACCAGTGATTTTACAGGGACGCAAGAGACCCAGTACTTC.

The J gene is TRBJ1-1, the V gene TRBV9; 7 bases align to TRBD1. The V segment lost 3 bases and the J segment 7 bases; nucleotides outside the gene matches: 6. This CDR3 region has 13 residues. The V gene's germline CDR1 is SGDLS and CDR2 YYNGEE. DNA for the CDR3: TGTGCCAGCAGCGGGGGGACAGACGATGAAGCTTTCTTT. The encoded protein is CASSGGTDDEAFF.

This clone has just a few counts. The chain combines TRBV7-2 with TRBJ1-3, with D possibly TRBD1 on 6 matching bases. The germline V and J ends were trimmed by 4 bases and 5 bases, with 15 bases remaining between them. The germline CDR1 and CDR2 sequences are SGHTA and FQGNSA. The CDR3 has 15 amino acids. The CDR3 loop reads CASSSQGPDRNTIYF. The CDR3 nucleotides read TGTGCCAGCAGCTCCCAGGGGCCAGATAGAAACACCATATATTTT.

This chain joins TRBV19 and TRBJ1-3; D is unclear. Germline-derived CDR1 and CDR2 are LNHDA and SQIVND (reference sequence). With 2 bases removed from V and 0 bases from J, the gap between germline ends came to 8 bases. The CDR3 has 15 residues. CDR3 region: CASSISPVSGNTIYF. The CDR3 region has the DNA TGTGCCAGTAGTATATCCCCTGTCTCTGGAAACACCATATATTTT.

Here the CDR3 DNA reads TGTGCCACCAGCACTGGGACTAGCGGGAGAGGGGGCACAGATACGCAGTATTTT. Its protein is CATSTGTSGRGGTDTQYF. The V call is TRBV15, the J call TRBJ2-3; the match to TRBD2 covers 14 bases. Germline-derived CDR1 and CDR2 are LNHNV and YYDKDF (reference sequence). V was pared by 4 bases and J by 1 base, with 7 bases of the junction left unmatched. CDR3 size: 18 residues.

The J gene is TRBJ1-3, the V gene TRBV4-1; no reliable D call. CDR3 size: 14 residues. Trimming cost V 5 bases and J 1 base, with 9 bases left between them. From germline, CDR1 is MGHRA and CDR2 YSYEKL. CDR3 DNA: TGCGCCAGCAGCTTCGACGGGTCTGGAAACACCATATATTTT. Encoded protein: CASSFDGSGNTIYF.

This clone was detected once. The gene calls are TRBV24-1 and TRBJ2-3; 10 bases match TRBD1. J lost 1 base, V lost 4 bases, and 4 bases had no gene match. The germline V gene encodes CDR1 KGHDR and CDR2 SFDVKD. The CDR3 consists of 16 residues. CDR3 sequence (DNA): TGTGCCACCAGTGAACTTGGGACAGGGGGCACAGATACGCAGTATTTT. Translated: CATSELGTGGTDTQYF.

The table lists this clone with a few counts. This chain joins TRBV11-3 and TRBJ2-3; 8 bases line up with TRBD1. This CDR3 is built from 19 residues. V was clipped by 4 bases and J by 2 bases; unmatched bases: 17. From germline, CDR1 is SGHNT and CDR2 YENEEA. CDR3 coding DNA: TGTGCCAGCAGCTCCCGCGCTTACTGGACAGGGATAGTCACAGATACGCAGTATTTT. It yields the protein CASSSRAYWTGIVTDTQYF.

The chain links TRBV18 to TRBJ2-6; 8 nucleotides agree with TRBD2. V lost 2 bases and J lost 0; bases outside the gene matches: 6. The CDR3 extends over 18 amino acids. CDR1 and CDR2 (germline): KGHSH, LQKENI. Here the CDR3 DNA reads TGTGCCAGCTCACCATTCGTAGCGGGGCGCTCTGGGGCCAACGTCCTGACTTTC. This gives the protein CASSPFVAGRSGANVLTF.

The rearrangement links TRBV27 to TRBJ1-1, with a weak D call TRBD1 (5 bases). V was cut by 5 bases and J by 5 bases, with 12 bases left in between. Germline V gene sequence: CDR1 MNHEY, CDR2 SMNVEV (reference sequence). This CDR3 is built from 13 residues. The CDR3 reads CASSREGWTEAFF. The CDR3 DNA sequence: TGTGCCAGCAGTAGGGAGGGGTGGACTGAAGCTTTCTTT.

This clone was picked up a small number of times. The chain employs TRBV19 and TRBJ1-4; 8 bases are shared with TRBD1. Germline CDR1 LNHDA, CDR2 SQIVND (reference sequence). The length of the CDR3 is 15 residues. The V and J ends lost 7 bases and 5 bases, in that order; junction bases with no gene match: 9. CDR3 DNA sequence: TGTGCCAGTACCGATGGGACAGGTCAAAATGAAAAACTGTTTTTT. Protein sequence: CASTDGTGQNEKLFF.

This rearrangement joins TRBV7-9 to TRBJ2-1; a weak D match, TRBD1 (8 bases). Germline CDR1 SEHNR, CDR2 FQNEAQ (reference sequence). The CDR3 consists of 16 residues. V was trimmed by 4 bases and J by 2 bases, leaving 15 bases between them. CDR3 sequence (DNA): TGTGCCAGCAGCTCAAGCGGGACAGGAGCCTACAATGAGCAGTTCTTC. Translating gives CASSSSGTGAYNEQFF. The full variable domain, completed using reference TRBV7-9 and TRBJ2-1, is DTGVSQNPRHKITKRGQNVTFRCDPISEHNRLYWYRQTLGQGPEFLTYFQNEAQLEKSRLLSDRFSAERPKGSFSTLEIQRTEQGDSAMYLCASSSSGTGAYNEQFFGPGTRLTVL.

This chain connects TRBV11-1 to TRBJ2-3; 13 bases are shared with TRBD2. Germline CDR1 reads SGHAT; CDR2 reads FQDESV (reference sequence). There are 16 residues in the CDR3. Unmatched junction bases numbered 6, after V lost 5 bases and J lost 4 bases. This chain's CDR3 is CASSPTGTSGADTQYF. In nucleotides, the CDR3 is TGTGCCAGCAGCCCGACCGGGACTAGCGGGGCAGATACGCAGTATTTT.

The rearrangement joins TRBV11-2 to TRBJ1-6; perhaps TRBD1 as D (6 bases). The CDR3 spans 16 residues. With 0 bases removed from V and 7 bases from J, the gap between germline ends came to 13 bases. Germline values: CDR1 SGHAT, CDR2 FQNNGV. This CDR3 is CASSLDRGHLNSPLHF. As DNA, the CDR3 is TGTGCCAGCAGCTTAGATAGGGGACACCTAAATTCACCCCTCCACTTT.

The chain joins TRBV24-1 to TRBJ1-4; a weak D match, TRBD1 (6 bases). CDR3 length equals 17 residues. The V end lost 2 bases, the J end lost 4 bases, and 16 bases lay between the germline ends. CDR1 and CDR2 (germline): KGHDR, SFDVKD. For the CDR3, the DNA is TGTGCCACCAGTGATTGGCCCGGACAGCCCATTAATGAAAAACTGTTTTTT. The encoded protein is CATSDWPGQPINEKLFF.

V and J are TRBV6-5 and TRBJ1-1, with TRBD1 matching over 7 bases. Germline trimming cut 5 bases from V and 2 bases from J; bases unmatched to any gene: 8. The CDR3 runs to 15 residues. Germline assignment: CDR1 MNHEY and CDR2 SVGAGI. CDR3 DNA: TGTGCCAGCAGTCCCGTTGGACAGGAAAACACTGAAGCTTTCTTT. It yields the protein CASSPVGQENTEAFF.

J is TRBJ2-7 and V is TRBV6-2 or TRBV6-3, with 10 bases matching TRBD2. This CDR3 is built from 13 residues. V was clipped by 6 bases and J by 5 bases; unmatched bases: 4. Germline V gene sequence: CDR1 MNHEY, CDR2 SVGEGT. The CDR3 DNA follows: TGTGCCAGCAGCCTAGCGGGGGAACACGAGCAGTACTTC. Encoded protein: CASSLAGEHEQYF.